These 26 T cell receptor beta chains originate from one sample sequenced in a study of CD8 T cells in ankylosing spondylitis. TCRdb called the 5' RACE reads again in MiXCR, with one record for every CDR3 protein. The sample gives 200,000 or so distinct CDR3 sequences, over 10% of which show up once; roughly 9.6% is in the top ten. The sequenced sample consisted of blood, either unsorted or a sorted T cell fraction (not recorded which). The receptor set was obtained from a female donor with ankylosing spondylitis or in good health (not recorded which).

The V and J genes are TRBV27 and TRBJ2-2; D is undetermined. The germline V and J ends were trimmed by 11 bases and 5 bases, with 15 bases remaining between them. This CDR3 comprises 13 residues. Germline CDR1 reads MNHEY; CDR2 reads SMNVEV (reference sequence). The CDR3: CASGKTSTGELFF. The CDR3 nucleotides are TGTGCCTCCGGCAAGACTTCTACCGGGGAGCTGTTTTTT.

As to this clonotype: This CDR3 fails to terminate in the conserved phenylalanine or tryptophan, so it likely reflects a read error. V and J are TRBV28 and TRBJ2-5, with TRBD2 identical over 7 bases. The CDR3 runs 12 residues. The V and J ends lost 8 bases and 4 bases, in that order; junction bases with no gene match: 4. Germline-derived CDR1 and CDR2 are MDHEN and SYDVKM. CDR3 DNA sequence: TGTGCCAGCCGAGGACTAGTAGAGACCCAGTACCTC. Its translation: CASRGLVETQYL.

The CDR3 loop is CASSLVGTGGRYEQYF. The CDR3 DNA follows: TGTGCCAGCAGCTTAGTAGGTACAGGGGGGCGATACGAGCAGTACTTC. V is TRBV7-8 and J is TRBJ2-7, with TRBD1 matching 8 bases. CDR1 is SGHVS, CDR2 FQNEAQ, per germline. V lost 1 base to trimming and J lost 4 bases; unmatched junction nucleotides: 9. The CDR3 has 16 amino acids.

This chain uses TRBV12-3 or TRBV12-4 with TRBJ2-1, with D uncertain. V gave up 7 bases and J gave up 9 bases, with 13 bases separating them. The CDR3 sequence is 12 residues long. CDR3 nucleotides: TGTGCCAGCACCTTAGGGCTCGTTGAGCAGTTCTTC. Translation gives CASTLGLVEQFF.

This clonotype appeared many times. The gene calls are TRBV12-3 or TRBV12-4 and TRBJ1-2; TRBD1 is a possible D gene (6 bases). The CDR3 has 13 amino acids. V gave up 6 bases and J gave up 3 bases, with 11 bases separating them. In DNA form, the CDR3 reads TGTGCCAGCAGCACTCGACAGGACTATGGCTACACCTTC. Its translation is CASSTRQDYGYTF.

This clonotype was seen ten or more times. CDR3 DNA sequence: TGCAGTGCTACCCGGACAGGGAGATATGGCTACACCTTC. Amino acid sequence: CSATRTGRYGYTF. This chain uses TRBV20-1 with TRBJ1-2, with 8 bases lining up with TRBD1. V was pared by 4 bases and J by 5 bases, with 6 bases of the junction left unmatched. This CDR3 is built from 13 residues. CDR1 and CDR2 (germline): DFQATT, SNEGSKA (reference sequence).

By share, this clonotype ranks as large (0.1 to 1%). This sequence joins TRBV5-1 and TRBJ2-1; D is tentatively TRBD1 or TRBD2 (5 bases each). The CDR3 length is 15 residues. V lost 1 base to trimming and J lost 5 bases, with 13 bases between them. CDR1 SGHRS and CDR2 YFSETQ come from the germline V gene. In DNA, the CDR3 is TGCGCCAGCAGCTTGTTTGGGGGTTCCAACAATGAGCAGTTCTTC. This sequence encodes CASSLFGGSNNEQFF.

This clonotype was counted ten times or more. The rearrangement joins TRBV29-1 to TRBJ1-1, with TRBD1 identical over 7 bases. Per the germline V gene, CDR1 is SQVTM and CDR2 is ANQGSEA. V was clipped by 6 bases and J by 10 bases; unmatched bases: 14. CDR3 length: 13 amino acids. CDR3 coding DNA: TGCAGCGTCCTATCTCCCGGACAGGCATCAGCTTTCTTT. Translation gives CSVLSPGQASAFF.

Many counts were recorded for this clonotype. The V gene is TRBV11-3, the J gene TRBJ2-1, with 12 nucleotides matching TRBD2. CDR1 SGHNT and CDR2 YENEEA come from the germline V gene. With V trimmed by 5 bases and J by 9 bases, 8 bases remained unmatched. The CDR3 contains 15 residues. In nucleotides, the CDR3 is TGTGCCAGCAGCCTGAGACTAGCGGGAGCCCCTGAGCAGTTCTTC. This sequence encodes CASSLRLAGAPEQFF.

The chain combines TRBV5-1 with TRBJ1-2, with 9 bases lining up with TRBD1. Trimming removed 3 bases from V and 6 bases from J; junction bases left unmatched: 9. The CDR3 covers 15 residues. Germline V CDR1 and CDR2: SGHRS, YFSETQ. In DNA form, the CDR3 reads TGCGCCAGCAGCTCCGGACAGGGGAAAGGGGATGGCTACACCTTC. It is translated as CASSSGQGKGDGYTF.

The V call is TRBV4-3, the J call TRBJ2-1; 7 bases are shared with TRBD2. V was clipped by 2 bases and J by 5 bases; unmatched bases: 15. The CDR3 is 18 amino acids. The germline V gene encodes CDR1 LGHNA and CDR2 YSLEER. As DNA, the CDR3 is TGCGCCAGCAGCCAATATGCTGGGTCGGCTAGCGGAAACAATGAGCAGTTCTTC. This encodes CASSQYAGSASGNNEQFF.

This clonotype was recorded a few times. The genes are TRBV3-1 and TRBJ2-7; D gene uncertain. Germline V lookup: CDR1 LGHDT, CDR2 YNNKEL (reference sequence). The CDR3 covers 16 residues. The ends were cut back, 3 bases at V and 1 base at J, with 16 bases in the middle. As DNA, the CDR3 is TGTGCCAGCAGCCAGGCCCCTACCGGGCTTTCCTACGAGCAGTACTTC. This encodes CASSQAPTGLSYEQYF.

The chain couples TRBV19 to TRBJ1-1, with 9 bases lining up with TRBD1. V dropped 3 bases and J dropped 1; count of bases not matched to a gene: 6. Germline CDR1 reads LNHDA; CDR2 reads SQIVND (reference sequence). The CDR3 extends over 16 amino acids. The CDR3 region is CASSMALGQGNTEAFF. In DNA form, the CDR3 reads TGTGCCAGTAGTATGGCCCTGGGACAGGGGAACACTGAAGCTTTCTTT.

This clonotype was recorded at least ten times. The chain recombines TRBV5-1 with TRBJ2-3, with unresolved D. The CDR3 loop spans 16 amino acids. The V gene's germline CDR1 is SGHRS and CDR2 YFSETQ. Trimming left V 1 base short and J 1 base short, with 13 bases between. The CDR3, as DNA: TGCGCCAGCAGCTTGAATGGACGCCGCCGCACAGATACGCAGTATTTT. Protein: CASSLNGRRRTDTQYF. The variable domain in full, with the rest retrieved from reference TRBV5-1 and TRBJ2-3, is KAGVTQTPRYLIKTRGQQVTLSCSPISGHRSVSWYQQTPGQGLQFLFEYFSETQRNKGNFPGRFSGRQFSNSRSEMNVSTLELGDSALYLCASSLNGRRRTDTQYFGPGTRLTVL.

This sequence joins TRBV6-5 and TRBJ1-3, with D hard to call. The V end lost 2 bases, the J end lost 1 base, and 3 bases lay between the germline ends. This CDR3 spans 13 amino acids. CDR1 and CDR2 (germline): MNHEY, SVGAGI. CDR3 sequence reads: CASSYKSGNTIYF. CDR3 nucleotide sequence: TGTGCCAGCAGTTACAAATCTGGAAACACCATATATTTT.

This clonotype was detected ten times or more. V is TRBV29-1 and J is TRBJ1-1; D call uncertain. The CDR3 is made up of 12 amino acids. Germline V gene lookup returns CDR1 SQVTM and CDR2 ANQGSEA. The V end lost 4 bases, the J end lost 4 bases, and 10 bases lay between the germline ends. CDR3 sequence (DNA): TGCAGCGTTGTTGCTGTCAGCACTGAAGCTTTCTTT. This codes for CSVVAVSTEAFF.

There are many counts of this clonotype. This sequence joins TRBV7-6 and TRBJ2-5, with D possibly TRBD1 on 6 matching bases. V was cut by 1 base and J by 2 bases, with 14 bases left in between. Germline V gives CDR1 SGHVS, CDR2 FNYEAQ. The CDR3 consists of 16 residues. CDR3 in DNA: TGTGCCAGCAGCTTAGAGGGACAAAGCGCACAAGAGACCCAGTACTTC. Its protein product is CASSLEGQSAQETQYF.

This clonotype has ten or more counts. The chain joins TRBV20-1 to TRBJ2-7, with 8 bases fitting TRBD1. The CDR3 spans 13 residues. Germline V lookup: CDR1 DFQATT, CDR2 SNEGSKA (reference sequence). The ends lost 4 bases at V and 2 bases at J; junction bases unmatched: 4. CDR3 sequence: CSATGQGTYEQYF. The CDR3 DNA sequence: TGCAGTGCTACCGGACAGGGAACCTACGAGCAGTACTTC.

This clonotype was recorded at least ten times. The CDR3 reads CASSVGTSGEWRTQYF. CDR3 sequence (DNA): TGTGCCAGCAGCGTAGGGACTAGCGGGGAATGGAGGACCCAGTACTTC. V and J are TRBV9 and TRBJ2-5; 12 positions match TRBD2. V dropped 0 bases and J dropped 7; count of bases not matched to a gene: 7. CDR1 and CDR2 (germline): SGDLS, YYNGEE. The CDR3 contains 16 residues.

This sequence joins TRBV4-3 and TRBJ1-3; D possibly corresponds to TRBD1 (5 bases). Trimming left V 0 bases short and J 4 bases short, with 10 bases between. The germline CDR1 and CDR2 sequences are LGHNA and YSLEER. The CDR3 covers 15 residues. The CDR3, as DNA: TGCGCCAGCAGCCAAGATCCCGGGGCCGGAAACACCATATATTTT. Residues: CASSQDPGAGNTIYF.

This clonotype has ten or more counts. CDR3 sequence (DNA): TGTGCCAGCAGCTTAGGGAACAGGGCGCACGAGCAGTACTTC. Its translation: CASSLGNRAHEQYF. The V gene is TRBV11-3, the J gene TRBJ2-7; D perhaps matches TRBD1 (6 bases). This CDR3 is 14 amino acids long. The germline gives CDR1 SGHNT, CDR2 YENEEA. V was pared by 1 base and J by 5 bases, with 12 bases between.

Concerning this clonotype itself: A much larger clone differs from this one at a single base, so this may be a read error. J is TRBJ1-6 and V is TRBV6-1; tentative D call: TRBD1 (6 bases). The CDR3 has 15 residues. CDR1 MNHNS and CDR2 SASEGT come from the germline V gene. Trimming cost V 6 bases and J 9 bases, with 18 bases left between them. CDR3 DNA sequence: TGTGCCAGCAGAACGGGGGGCTTGGATAGTTCACCCCTCCACTTT. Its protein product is CASRTGGLDSSPLHF.

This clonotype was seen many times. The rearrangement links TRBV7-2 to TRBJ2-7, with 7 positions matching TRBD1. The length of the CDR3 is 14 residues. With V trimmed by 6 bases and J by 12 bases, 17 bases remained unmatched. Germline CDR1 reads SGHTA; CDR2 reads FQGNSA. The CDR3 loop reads CASSPSGTDPHPYF. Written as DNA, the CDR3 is TGTGCCAGCAGTCCATCCGGGACAGACCCCCACCCGTACTTC.

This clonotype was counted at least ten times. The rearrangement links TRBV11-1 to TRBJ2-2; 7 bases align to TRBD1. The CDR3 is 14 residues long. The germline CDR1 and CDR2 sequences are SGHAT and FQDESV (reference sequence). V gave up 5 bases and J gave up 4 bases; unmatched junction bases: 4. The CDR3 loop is CASSIRTGTGELFF. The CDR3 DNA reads TGTGCCAGCAGCATACGGACAGGCACCGGGGAGCTGTTTTTT.

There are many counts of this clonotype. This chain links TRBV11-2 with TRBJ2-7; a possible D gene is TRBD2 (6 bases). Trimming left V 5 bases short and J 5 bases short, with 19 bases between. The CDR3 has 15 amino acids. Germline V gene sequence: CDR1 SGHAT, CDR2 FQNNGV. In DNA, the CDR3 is TGTGCCAGCAGCCCGGGGGAGCTGTCTATCGACGAGCAGTACTTC. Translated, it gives CASSPGELSIDEQYF.

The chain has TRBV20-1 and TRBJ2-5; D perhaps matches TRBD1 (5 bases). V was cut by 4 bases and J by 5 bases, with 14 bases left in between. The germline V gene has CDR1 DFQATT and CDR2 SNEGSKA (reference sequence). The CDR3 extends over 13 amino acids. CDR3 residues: CSAMVPRVETQYF. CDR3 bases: TGCAGTGCTATGGTTCCCAGGGTTGAGACCCAGTACTTC.